Listed below are T cell receptor beta chains from one sample, sequenced in a study of blood T cell repertoires in COVID-19. Data came from immunoSEQ multiplex PCR; TCRdb stores just in-frame clones and leaves some out. The repertoire holds around 68,000 clones, 82% seen once, with roughly 15% in the top ten. The sequencing input was peripheral blood. The receptors come from a man at least 80 years old with active COVID-19. CDR3s include the opening cysteine and the closing phenylalanine or tryptophan. Fields, in order: CDR3 protein, CDR3 DNA, V gene, clone size, D gene, J gene. A D gene is named only where the DNA matches it firmly. A row's size may be missing; if present it is once, few, many or a size class.

cdr3_aa: CASSIGGSDTQYF
cdr3_nt: TGTGCCAGTAGTATTGGGGGGTCAGATACGCAGTATTTT
v_call: TRBV19
clone_size: -
d_call: -
j_call: TRBJ2-3

cdr3_aa: CASSRRTGGNTGELFF
cdr3_nt: TGTGCCAGCAGCCGCCGGACAGGGGGGAACACCGGGGAGCTGTTTTTT
v_call: TRBV14
clone_size: few
d_call: TRBD1
j_call: TRBJ2-2

cdr3_aa: CATSEPGKGYTF
cdr3_nt: TGTGCCACCAGTGAACCAGGGAAGGGCTACACCTTC
v_call: TRBV24-1
clone_size: once
d_call: -
j_call: TRBJ1-2

cdr3_aa: CASTGSGDSYNEQFF
cdr3_nt: TGTGCCAGCACCGGTAGCGGGGATTCCTACAATGAGCAGTTCTTC
v_call: TRBV6-5
clone_size: -
d_call: TRBD2
j_call: TRBJ2-1

cdr3_aa: CASSLTGTGPSYGYTF
cdr3_nt: TGTGCCAGCAGCTTAACGGGGACAGGGCCGTCCTATGGCTACACCTTC
v_call: TRBV7-3
clone_size: -
d_call: TRBD1
j_call: TRBJ1-2

cdr3_aa: CASSEASTSLHTQYF
cdr3_nt: TGTGCCAGCAGTGAAGCATCAACTAGTTTGCATACGCAGTATTTT
v_call: TRBV6-1
clone_size: -
d_call: -
j_call: TRBJ2-3

cdr3_aa: CASSQGGTGGQETQYF
cdr3_nt: TGTGCCAGCAGCCAAGGAGGGACAGGGGGCCAAGAGACCCAGTACTTC
v_call: TRBV3-1/TRBV3-2
clone_size: -
d_call: TRBD1
j_call: TRBJ2-5

cdr3_aa: CATSDLDRSTDTQYF
cdr3_nt: TGTGCCACCAGTGATTTAGACAGGAGCACAGATACGCAGTATTTT
v_call: TRBV24-1
clone_size: -
d_call: -
j_call: TRBJ2-3

cdr3_aa: CASRDAGADTQYF
cdr3_nt: TGTGCCAGCAGAGACGCGGGGGCGGATACGCAGTATTTT
v_call: TRBV6-6
clone_size: -
d_call: -
j_call: TRBJ2-3

cdr3_aa: CATSDPTSGIGTEQFF
cdr3_nt: TGTGCCACCAGTGATCCGACTAGCGGGATAGGGACTGAGCAGTTCTTC
v_call: TRBV24-1
clone_size: once
d_call: TRBD2
j_call: TRBJ2-1

cdr3_aa: CASSDWEDQYF
cdr3_nt: TGCGCCAGCAGTGATTGGGAGGACCAGTACTTC
v_call: TRBV10-2
clone_size: -
d_call: -
j_call: TRBJ2-5

cdr3_aa: CASSFSGSLNEQYF
cdr3_nt: TGTGCCAGCAGCTTTAGCGGGAGTTTGAACGAGCAGTACTTC
v_call: TRBV7-2
clone_size: -
d_call: TRBD2
j_call: TRBJ2-7

cdr3_aa: CASQRSGDVGYTF
cdr3_nt: TGTGCCAGCCAAAGGTCGGGGGATGTAGGCTACACCTTC
v_call: TRBV6-5
clone_size: -
d_call: -
j_call: TRBJ1-2

cdr3_aa: CASSLGGLNTEAFF
cdr3_nt: TGTGCCAGCAGCTTGGGAGGGTTGAACACTGAAGCTTTCTTT
v_call: TRBV5-4
clone_size: -
d_call: -
j_call: TRBJ1-1

cdr3_aa: CSVVRQVNTEAFF
cdr3_nt: TGCAGCGTTGTACGGCAGGTGAACACTGAAGCTTTCTTT
v_call: TRBV29-1
clone_size: many
d_call: -
j_call: TRBJ1-1

cdr3_aa: CASSQARDRGSYEQYF
cdr3_nt: TGTGCCAGCAGCCAAGCCCGGGACAGGGGCTCCTACGAGCAGTACTTC
v_call: TRBV4-2
clone_size: few
d_call: TRBD1
j_call: TRBJ2-7

cdr3_aa: CASSLARGIPYNEQFF
cdr3_nt: TGTGCCAGCAGCTTAGCGAGGGGGATCCCTTACAATGAGCAGTTCTTC
v_call: TRBV7-8
clone_size: once
d_call: -
j_call: TRBJ2-1

cdr3_aa: CSVEGDRDRAYEQYF
cdr3_nt: TGCAGCGTTGAAGGCGACCGGGACAGGGCCTACGAGCAGTACTTC
v_call: TRBV29-1
clone_size: -
d_call: TRBD1
j_call: TRBJ2-7

cdr3_aa: CASTPSGRAGETQYF
cdr3_nt: TGTGCCAGCACTCCCTCAGGGAGGGCCGGCGAGACCCAGTACTTC
v_call: TRBV27
clone_size: -
d_call: TRBD2
j_call: TRBJ2-5

cdr3_aa: CASSLRVPSSGGRTDTQYF
cdr3_nt: TGTGCCAGCAGCTTACGTGTTCCGTCTAGCGGGGGGCGCACAGATACGCAGTATTTT
v_call: TRBV7-8
clone_size: -
d_call: TRBD2
j_call: TRBJ2-3

cdr3_aa: CASRDTATDTQYF
cdr3_nt: TGCGCCAGCCGCGATACAGCCACAGATACGCAGTATTTT
v_call: TRBV5-1
clone_size: -
d_call: -
j_call: TRBJ2-3

cdr3_aa: CASSYWTGLAKNIQYF
cdr3_nt: TGTGCCAGCAGTTACTGGACAGGACTAGCCAAAAACATTCAGTACTTC
v_call: TRBV6-2/TRBV6-3
clone_size: -
d_call: TRBD1
j_call: TRBJ2-4

cdr3_aa: CAISEDRVGYTF
cdr3_nt: TGTGCCATCAGTGAGGACAGGGTTGGCTACACCTTC
v_call: TRBV10-3
clone_size: -
d_call: TRBD1
j_call: TRBJ1-2

cdr3_aa: CASSPGQGRRDEQFF
cdr3_nt: TGCGCCAGCAGCCCGGGACAGGGTAGGCGCGATGAGCAGTTCTTC
v_call: TRBV5-1
clone_size: -
d_call: TRBD1
j_call: TRBJ2-1

cdr3_aa: CASREGTGDTGELFF
cdr3_nt: TGCGCCAGCAGAGAAGGGACAGGGGACACCGGGGAGCTGTTTTTT
v_call: TRBV4-1
clone_size: -
d_call: TRBD1
j_call: TRBJ2-2

cdr3_aa: CASSDRGIAGEKLFF
cdr3_nt: TGTGCCAGCAGTGATCGAGGGATCGCGGGTGAAAAACTGTTTTTT
v_call: TRBV2
clone_size: -
d_call: -
j_call: TRBJ1-4

cdr3_aa: CASSLQALAGHNEQFF
cdr3_nt: TGTGCCAGCAGCTTACAGGCCCTAGCGGGCCACAATGAGCAGTTCTTC
v_call: TRBV7-2
clone_size: -
d_call: TRBD2
j_call: TRBJ2-1

cdr3_aa: CASSQIGQNTEAFF
cdr3_nt: TGTGCCAGCAGCCAAATTGGACAGAACACTGAAGCTTTCTTT
v_call: TRBV5-4
clone_size: -
d_call: -
j_call: TRBJ1-1

cdr3_aa: CASSSRTGDTGELFF
cdr3_nt: TGTGCCAGCTCATCGCGGACAGGGGACACCGGGGAGCTGTTTTTT
v_call: TRBV18
clone_size: once
d_call: TRBD1
j_call: TRBJ2-2

cdr3_aa: CASSLVGGDYEKLFF
cdr3_nt: TGTGCCAGCAGCTTAGTAGGGGGCGACTATGAAAAACTGTTTTTT
v_call: TRBV7-2
clone_size: -
d_call: TRBD1
j_call: TRBJ1-4

cdr3_aa: CASSKDRGGSYEQYF
cdr3_nt: TGTGCCAGCAGCAAGGACAGGGGGGGGTCCTACGAGCAGTACTTC
v_call: TRBV6-2/TRBV6-3
clone_size: -
d_call: TRBD1
j_call: TRBJ2-7

cdr3_aa: CASSPGETQYF
cdr3_nt: TGTGCCAGCAGCCCCGGAGAGACCCAGTACTTC
v_call: TRBV7-2
clone_size: once
d_call: -
j_call: TRBJ2-5

cdr3_aa: CATSRDNNQPQHF
cdr3_nt: TGTGCCACCAGCAGAGATAATAATCAGCCCCAGCATTTT
v_call: TRBV15
clone_size: -
d_call: -
j_call: TRBJ1-5

cdr3_aa: CASSQGAGTEAFF
cdr3_nt: TGTGCCAGCAGCCAGGGGGCCGGCACTGAAGCTTTCTTT
v_call: TRBV11-3
clone_size: once
d_call: TRBD1
j_call: TRBJ1-1

cdr3_aa: CASSLAGGGEQFF
cdr3_nt: TGTGCCAGCAGTTTGGCCGGGGGGGGTGAGCAGTTCTTC
v_call: TRBV28
clone_size: -
d_call: TRBD2
j_call: TRBJ2-1

cdr3_aa: CASSIDAQGGYEQYF
cdr3_nt: TGTGCCAGTAGTATAGATGCCCAGGGTGGGTACGAGCAGTACTTC
v_call: TRBV19
clone_size: -
d_call: -
j_call: TRBJ2-7

cdr3_aa: CASSYAGTVPPLHF
cdr3_nt: TGTGCCAGCAGTTACGCAGGGACAGTTCCACCCCTCCACTTT
v_call: TRBV6-5
clone_size: once
d_call: TRBD1
j_call: TRBJ1-6

cdr3_aa: CASSLLRGDRDRPPLHF
cdr3_nt: TGTGCCAGCAGCTTATTACGAGGGGACAGGGATCGTCCACCCCTCCACTTT
v_call: TRBV7-8
clone_size: -
d_call: TRBD1
j_call: TRBJ1-6

cdr3_aa: CASSRTRDRAEQFF
cdr3_nt: TGTGCCAGCAGTAGGACTAGGGATAGGGCTGAGCAGTTCTTC
v_call: TRBV6-2/TRBV6-3
clone_size: -
d_call: TRBD2
j_call: TRBJ2-1

cdr3_aa: CASSFDRGLGQFF
cdr3_nt: TGTGCCAGCAGTTTTGATAGGGGCCTGGGGCAGTTCTTC
v_call: TRBV28
clone_size: once
d_call: -
j_call: TRBJ2-1

cdr3_aa: CASSRGGGYNEQFF
cdr3_nt: TGTGCCAGCAGCCGCGGGGGGGGATACAATGAGCAGTTCTTC
v_call: TRBV11-3
clone_size: -
d_call: TRBD2
j_call: TRBJ2-1

cdr3_aa: CASSWGGPRNTGELFF
cdr3_nt: TGTGCCAGCAGCTGGGGGGGCCCACGCAACACCGGGGAGCTGTTTTTT
v_call: TRBV5-6
clone_size: -
d_call: -
j_call: TRBJ2-2